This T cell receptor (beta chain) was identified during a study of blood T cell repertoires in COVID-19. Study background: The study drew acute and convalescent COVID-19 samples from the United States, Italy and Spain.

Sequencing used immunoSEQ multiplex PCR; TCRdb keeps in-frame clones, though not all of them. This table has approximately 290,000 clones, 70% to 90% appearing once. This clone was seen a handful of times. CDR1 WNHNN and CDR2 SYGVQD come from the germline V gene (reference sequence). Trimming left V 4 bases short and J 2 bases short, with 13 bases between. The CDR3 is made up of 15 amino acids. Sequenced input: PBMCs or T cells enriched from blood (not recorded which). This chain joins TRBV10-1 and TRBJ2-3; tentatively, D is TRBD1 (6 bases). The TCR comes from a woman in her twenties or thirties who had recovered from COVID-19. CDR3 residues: CASSAGGGITDTQYF. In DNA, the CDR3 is TGCGCCAGCAGTGCTGGGGGCGGAATCACAGATACGCAGTATTTT.